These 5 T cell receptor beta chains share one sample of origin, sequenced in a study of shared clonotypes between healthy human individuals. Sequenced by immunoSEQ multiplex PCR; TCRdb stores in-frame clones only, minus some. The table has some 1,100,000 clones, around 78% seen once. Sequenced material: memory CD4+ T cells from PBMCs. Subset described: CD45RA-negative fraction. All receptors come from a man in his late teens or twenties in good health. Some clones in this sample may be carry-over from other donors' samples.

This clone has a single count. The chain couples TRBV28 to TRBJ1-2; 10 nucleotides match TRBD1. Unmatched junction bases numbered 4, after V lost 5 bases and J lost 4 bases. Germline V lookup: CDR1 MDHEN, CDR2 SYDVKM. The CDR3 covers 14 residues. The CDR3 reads CASSTTGGVYGYTF. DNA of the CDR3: TGTGCCAGCAGTACGACAGGGGGCGTCTATGGCTACACCTTC.

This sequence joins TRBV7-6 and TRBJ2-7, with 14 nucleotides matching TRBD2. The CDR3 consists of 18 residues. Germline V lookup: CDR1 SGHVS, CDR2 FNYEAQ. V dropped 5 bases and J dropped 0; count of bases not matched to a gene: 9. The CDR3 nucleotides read TGTGCCAGCAGCCGAGGTCCCGGGACTAGCGGGAGCTCCTACGAGCAGTACTTC. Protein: CASSRGPGTSGSSYEQYF.

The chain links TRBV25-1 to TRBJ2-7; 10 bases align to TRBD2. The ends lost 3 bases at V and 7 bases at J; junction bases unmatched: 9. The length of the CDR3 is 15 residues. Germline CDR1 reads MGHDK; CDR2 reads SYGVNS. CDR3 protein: CASSDPSGRAHEQYF. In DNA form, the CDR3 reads TGTGCCAGCAGTGACCCGAGCGGGAGGGCCCATGAGCAGTACTTC.

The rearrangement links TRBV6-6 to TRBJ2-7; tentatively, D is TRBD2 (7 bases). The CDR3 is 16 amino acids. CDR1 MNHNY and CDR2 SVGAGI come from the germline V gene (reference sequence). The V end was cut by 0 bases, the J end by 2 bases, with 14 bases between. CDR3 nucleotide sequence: TGTGCCAGCAGTTACTCAAGGGGGGGAATGACCTACGAGCAGTACTTC. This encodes CASSYSRGGMTYEQYF.

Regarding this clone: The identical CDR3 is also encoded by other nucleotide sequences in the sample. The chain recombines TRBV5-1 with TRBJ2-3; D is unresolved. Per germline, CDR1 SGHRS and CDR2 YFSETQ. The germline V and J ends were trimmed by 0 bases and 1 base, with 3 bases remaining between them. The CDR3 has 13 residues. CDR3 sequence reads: CASSLGRTDTQYF. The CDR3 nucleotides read TGCGCCAGCAGCTTGGGGCGCACAGATACGCAGTATTTT. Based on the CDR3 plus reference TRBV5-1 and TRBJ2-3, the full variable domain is KAGVTQTPRYLIKTRGQQVTLSCSPISGHRSVSWYQQTPGQGLQFLFEYFSETQRNKGNFPGRFSGRQFSNSRSEMNVSTLELGDSALYLCASSLGRTDTQYFGPGTRLTVL.